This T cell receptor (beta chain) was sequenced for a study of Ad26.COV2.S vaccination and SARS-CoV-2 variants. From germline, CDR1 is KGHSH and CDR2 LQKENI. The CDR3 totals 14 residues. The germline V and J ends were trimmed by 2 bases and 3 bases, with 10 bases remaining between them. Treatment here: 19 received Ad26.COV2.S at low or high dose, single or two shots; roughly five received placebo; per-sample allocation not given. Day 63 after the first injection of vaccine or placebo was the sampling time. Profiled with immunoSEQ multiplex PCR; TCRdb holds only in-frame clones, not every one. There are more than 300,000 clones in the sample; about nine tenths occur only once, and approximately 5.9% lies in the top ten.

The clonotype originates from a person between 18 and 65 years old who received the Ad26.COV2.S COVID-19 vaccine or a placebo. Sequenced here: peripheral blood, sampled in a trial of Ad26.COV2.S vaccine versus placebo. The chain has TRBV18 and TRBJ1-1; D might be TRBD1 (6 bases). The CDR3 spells CASSPRGGDTEAFF. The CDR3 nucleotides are TGTGCCAGCTCACCAAGGGGGGGTGACACTGAAGCTTTCTTT.